These 10 T cell receptor beta chains were all obtained from the same sample, sequenced in a study of T cell changes during pregnancy in multiple sclerosis. Method: immunoSEQ multiplex PCR; TCRdb's copy keeps in-frame clones and lacks some. This table has 35,000 to 45,000 clones, about nine tenths appearing once. The specimen was CD4+ T cells from peripheral blood mononuclear cells, collected after pregnancy. These receptors all stem from a female donor in good health, enrolled as a control in a pregnancy study.

CDR3 coding DNA: TGTGCCAGCAGACAATCCGGACAGTATGTTTTAGCCAAAAACATTCAGTACTTC. As protein: CASRQSGQYVLAKNIQYF. The chain recombines TRBV18 with TRBJ2-4, with D perhaps matching TRBD1 (6 bases). The length of the CDR3 is 18 residues. Trimming took 8 bases from V and 0 from J, leaving 23 bases between them. Germline V gene sequence: CDR1 KGHSH, CDR2 LQKENI.

V and J are TRBV7-9 and TRBJ1-3; 7 bases line up with TRBD1. The V and J ends lost 5 bases and 5 bases, in that order; junction bases with no gene match: 9. This CDR3 spans 15 amino acids. The germline CDR1 and CDR2 sequences are SEHNR and FQNEAQ (reference sequence). CDR3 in amino acids: CASSPDRWQRNTIYF. CDR3 nucleotides: TGTGCCAGCAGCCCGGACAGGTGGCAGAGAAACACCATATATTTT.

This chain joins TRBV7-2 and TRBJ1-1; D is possibly TRBD1 (6 bases). Germline V gene lookup returns CDR1 SGHTA and CDR2 FQGNSA. Trimming shortened V by 6 bases and J by 1 base, and 12 bases separated the two germline ends. CDR3 size: 14 residues. The CDR3 bases are TGTGCCAGCAGTCAGGGGTTGAGGAACACTGAAGCTTTCTTT. This gives the protein CASSQGLRNTEAFF.

The J gene is TRBJ2-3, the V gene TRBV19, with TRBD2 matching over 8 bases. The CDR3 loop spans 15 amino acids. The V gene's germline CDR1 is LNHDA and CDR2 SQIVND (reference sequence). V trimming: 7 bases; J trimming: 8 bases; junction bases outside the gene matches: 14. For the CDR3, the DNA is TGTGCCAGTATCCCCGGCGGGGGGAGAATTGTTACGCAGTATTTT. Translation: CASIPGGGRIVTQYF.

This clone was observed a handful of times. The V call is TRBV2, the J call TRBJ2-3; maybe TRBD2 (6 bases). This CDR3 has 15 amino acids. CDR1 and CDR2 (germline): SNHLY, FYNNEI. V was shortened by 4 bases and J by 6 bases, with 17 bases between the two germline ends. The CDR3 spells CASSGRSGLRDTQYF. The DNA for the CDR3 is TGTGCCAGCAGTGGAAGGAGCGGGCTGCGGGATACGCAGTATTTT.

The chain recombines TRBV28 with TRBJ2-1, with TRBD2 identical over 10 bases. Germline V gene sequence: CDR1 MDHEN, CDR2 SYDVKM. V dropped 9 bases and J dropped 3; count of bases not matched to a gene: 2. This CDR3 spans 13 amino acids. Here the CDR3 reads CASSSGGYNEQFF. CDR3 sequence (DNA): TGTGCCAGTTCTAGCGGGGGCTACAATGAGCAGTTCTTC.

This chain joins TRBV6-6 and TRBJ2-1; TRBD2 matches at 10 bases. The CDR3 runs to 12 residues. With 10 bases clipped from V and 8 bases from J, the junction kept 5 bases outside the gene matches. Germline V gives CDR1 MNHNY, CDR2 SVGAGI (reference sequence). CDR3 protein: CATSGRADEQFF. The CDR3 nucleotides are TGTGCCACAAGCGGGAGGGCCGATGAGCAGTTCTTC.

CDR3 DNA sequence: TGTGCCAGCAGCCGATTAGCGGGAGGGCTTCAATCCGGGGAGCTGTTTTTT. Translating gives CASSRLAGGLQSGELFF. The chain recombines TRBV4-2 with TRBJ2-2; TRBD2 matches 11 bases. Germline V lookup: CDR1 LGHNA, CDR2 YNFKEQ. Trimming at V came to 4 bases and at J to 6 bases, leaving 10 bases not matched to a gene. This CDR3 region has 17 residues.

This chain connects TRBV7-9 to TRBJ1-1; 7 positions agree with TRBD1. Germline trimming cut 0 bases from V and 2 bases from J; bases unmatched to any gene: 9. CDR3 length: 17 residues. Germline V CDR1 and CDR2: SEHNR, FQNEAQ (reference sequence). CDR3 sequence reads: CASSLAPGQTVNTEAFF. CDR3 DNA: TGTGCCAGCAGCTTAGCCCCGGGACAGACTGTTAACACTGAAGCTTTCTTT.

This sequence joins TRBV4-3 and TRBJ2-7, with TRBD1 identical over 9 bases. J lost 3 bases, V lost 4 bases, and 7 bases had no gene match. The CDR3 contains 15 residues. Per the germline V gene, CDR1 is LGHNA and CDR2 is YSLEER. The CDR3 DNA reads TGCGCCAGCAGCCTGACGGGACAGGGTGGCTACGAGCAGTACTTC. The encoded protein is CASSLTGQGGYEQYF.